This T cell receptor (beta chain) originates from a study of cytomegalovirus exposure and HLA in healthy donors. PCR amplification relied on 60 Vbeta primers (plus 13 Jbeta primers). Sequencing was performed with immunoSEQ multiplex PCR; in TCRdb, only in-frame clones are kept and a portion is missing. Altogether 150,000 to 200,000 clones are present, roughly 85% being singletons, with the ten largest covering 6% to 7%. The sample comprised PBMCs. The source of this sequence is a man in his forties or fifties in good health and CMV-seropositive.

For the CDR3, the DNA is TGTGCCAGCAGCGTGCAGGGACCCGGGACTAGCGGGAGCCCAGATACGCAGTATTTT. Protein product: CASSVQGPGTSGSPDTQYF. The genes are TRBV9 and TRBJ2-3; 14 bases align to TRBD2. J gave up 4 bases and V 2 bases, and 12 bases lay outside the gene matches. The CDR3 sequence is 19 residues long. Germline V gene data show CDR1 as SGDLS and CDR2 as YYNGEE.